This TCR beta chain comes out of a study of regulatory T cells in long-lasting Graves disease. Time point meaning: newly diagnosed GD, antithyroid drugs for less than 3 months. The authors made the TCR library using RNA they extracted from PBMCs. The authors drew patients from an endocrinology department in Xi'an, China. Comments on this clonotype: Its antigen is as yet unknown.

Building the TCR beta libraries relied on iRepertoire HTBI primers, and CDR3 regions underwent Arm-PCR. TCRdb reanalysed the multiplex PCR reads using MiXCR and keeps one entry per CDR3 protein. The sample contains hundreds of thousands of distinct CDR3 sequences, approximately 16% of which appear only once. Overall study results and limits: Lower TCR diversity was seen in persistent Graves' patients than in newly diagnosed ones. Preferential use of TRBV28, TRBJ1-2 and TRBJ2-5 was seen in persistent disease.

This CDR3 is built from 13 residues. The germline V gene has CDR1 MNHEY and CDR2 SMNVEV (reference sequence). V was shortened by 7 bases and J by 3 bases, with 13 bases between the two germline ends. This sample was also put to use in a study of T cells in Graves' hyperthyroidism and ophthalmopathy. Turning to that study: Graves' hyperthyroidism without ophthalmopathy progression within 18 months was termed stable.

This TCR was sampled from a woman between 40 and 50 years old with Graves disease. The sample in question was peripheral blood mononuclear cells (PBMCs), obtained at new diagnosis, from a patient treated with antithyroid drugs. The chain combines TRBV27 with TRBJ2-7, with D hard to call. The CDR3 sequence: CASTLRWGYEQYF. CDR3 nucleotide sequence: TGTGCCAGCACTCTACGGTGGGGCTACGAGCAGTACTTC.